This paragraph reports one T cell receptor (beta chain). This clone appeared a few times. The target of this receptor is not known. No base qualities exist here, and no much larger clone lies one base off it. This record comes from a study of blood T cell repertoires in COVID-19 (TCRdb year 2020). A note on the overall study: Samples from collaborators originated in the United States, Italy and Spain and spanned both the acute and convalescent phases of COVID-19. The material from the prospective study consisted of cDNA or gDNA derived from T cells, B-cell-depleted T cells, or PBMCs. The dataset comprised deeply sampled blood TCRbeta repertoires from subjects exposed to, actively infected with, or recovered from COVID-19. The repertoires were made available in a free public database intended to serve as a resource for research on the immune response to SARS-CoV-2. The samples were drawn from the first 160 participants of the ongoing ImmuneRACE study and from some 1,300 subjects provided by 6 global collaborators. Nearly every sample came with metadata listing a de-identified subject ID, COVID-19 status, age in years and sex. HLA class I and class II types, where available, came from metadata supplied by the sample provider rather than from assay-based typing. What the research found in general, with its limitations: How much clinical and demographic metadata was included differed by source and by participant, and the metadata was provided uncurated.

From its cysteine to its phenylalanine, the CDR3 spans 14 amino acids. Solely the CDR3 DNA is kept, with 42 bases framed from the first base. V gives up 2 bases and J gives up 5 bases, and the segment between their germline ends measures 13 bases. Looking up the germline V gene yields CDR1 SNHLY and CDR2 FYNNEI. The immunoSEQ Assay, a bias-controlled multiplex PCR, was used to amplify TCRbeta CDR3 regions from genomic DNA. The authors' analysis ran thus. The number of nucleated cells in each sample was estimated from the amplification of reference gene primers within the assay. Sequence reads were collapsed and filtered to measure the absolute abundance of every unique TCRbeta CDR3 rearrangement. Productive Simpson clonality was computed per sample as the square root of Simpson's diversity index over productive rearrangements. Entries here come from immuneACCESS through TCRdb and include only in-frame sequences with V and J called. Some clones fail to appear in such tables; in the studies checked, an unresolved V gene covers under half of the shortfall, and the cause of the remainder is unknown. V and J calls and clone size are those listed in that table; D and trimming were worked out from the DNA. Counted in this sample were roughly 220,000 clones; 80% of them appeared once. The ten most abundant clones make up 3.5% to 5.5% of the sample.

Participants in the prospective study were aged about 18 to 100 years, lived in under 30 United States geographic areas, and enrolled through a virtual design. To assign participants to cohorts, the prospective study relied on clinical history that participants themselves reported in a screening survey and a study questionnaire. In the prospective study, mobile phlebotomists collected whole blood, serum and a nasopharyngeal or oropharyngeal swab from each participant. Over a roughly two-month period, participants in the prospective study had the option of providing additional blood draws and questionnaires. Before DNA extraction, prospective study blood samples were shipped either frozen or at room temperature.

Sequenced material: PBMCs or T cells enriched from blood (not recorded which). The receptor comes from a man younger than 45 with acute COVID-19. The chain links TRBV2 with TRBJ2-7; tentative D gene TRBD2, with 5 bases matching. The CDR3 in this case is CASSERSTGNEQYF. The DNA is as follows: TGTGCCAGCAGTGAACGGAGTACGGGGAACGAGCAGTACTTC.